A single sample gave rise to the 21 T cell receptor beta chains below, sequenced in a study of early T cells in non-severe SARS-CoV-2 infection. One entry per CDR3 protein, called by TCRdb with MiXCR from the 5' RACE reads. Here the sample spans roughly 71,000 distinct CDR3 sequences, approximately 13% being singletons. Sequenced sample: whole blood. All receptors come from an adult who was a healthcare worker with PCR-confirmed SARS-CoV-2 infection or an uninfected control (not recorded which).

This clonotype was seen at least ten times. The chain uses TRBV7-2 and TRBJ1-2; D ambiguous. V was trimmed by 5 bases and J by 7 bases, leaving 17 bases between them. The length of the CDR3 is 14 residues. CDR1 SGHTA and CDR2 FQGNSA come from the germline V gene. The CDR3 DNA is TGTGCCAGCAGCCCCGGGAGGGTGTTTGGTGGCTACACCTTC. Translation gives CASSPGRVFGGYTF.

This clonotype was recorded at least ten times. The chain uses TRBV20-1 and TRBJ2-7; D is unresolved. Trimming removed 2 bases at V and 4 bases at J, with 6 bases between. The germline V gene has CDR1 DFQATT and CDR2 SNEGSKA (reference sequence). This CDR3 comprises 11 residues. CDR3 in DNA: TGCAGTGCTAGATGGGATTACGAGCAGTACTTC. Its translation: CSARWDYEQYF.

At least ten counts were recorded for this clonotype. This sequence joins TRBV7-6 and TRBJ2-1; D is uncertain. The germline CDR1 and CDR2 sequences are SGHVS and FNYEAQ. CDR3 length: 13 amino acids. Between the trimmed V and J ends, which lost 3 bases and 7 bases, there was a span of 10 bases. The CDR3 protein is CASSLAPGNEQFF. For the CDR3, the DNA is TGTGCCAGCAGCTTGGCCCCAGGAAATGAGCAGTTCTTC.

The gene calls are TRBV5-5 and TRBJ1-6; D possibly corresponds to TRBD1 (5 bases). V was trimmed by 0 bases and J by 6 bases, leaving 7 bases between them. There are 14 residues in the CDR3. Germline V gives CDR1 SGHKS, CDR2 YYEKEE (reference sequence). CDR3: CASSLAQANSPLHF. The CDR3, as DNA: TGTGCCAGCAGCTTGGCACAGGCTAATTCACCCCTCCACTTT.

The chain carries TRBV10-3 and TRBJ1-2, with 9 bases matching TRBD1. This CDR3 has 12 amino acids. Germline-derived CDR1 and CDR2 are ENHRY and SYGVKD. Germline trimming cut 6 bases from V and 8 bases from J; bases unmatched to any gene: 4. CDR3 protein: CAIRQGAEGYTF. The CDR3, as DNA: TGTGCCATCAGACAGGGGGCGGAAGGCTACACCTTC.

The chain combines TRBV3-1 with TRBJ2-7; D is unresolved. With 0 bases removed from V and 1 base from J, the gap between germline ends came to 10 bases. The CDR3 has 15 amino acids. CDR1 and CDR2 (germline): LGHDT, YNNKEL (reference sequence). The CDR3 region is CASSQDVHPSYEQYF. CDR3 coding DNA: TGTGCCAGCAGCCAAGATGTCCACCCTTCCTACGAGCAGTACTTC.

This clonotype has ten or more counts. This chain links TRBV20-1 with TRBJ1-5; D unclear. The V end lost 4 bases, the J end lost 0 bases, and 10 bases lay between the germline ends. This CDR3 is built from 14 residues. Germline assignment: CDR1 DFQATT and CDR2 SNEGSKA (reference sequence). In DNA, the CDR3 is TGCAGTGCTAAGGTCGGGTCTAGCAATCAGCCCCAGCATTTT. This gives the protein CSAKVGSSNQPQHF.

This clonotype was seen ten or more times. The CDR3 bases are TGCAGCGTTGGTTCCCGGACAGGGGACGAGCAGTACTTC. Its protein product is CSVGSRTGDEQYF. The V gene is TRBV29-1, the J gene TRBJ2-7, with 9 bases identical to TRBD1. The V gene end was trimmed by 4 bases and the J gene end by 5 bases; junction bases not matched to a gene: 6. CDR3 length: 13 residues. CDR1 and CDR2 (germline): SQVTM, ANQGSEA.

This clonotype was seen ten or more times. The chain links TRBV7-2 to TRBJ2-7; D call uncertain. With 3 bases removed from V and 0 bases from J, the gap between germline ends came to 9 bases. The CDR3 has 14 amino acids. Per germline, CDR1 SGHTA and CDR2 FQGNSA. The CDR3 coding sequence is TGTGCCAGCAGCTTTGACGGATTCTCCTACGAGCAGTACTTC. As protein: CASSFDGFSYEQYF.

The V gene is TRBV5-1, the J gene TRBJ2-3, with D uncertain. CDR1 SGHRS and CDR2 YFSETQ come from the germline V gene. The length of the CDR3 is 12 residues. V shed 1 base and J shed 4 bases, with 4 bases lying between them. The CDR3 loop is CASSLTADTQYF. The CDR3 bases are TGCGCCAGCAGCTTGACTGCAGATACGCAGTATTTT.

Judged by abundance, this clonotype is medium-sized (0.01 to 0.1%). The genes are TRBV12-3 or TRBV12-4 and TRBJ1-1; TRBD1 matches at 8 bases. The CDR3 is made up of 13 amino acids. With V trimmed by 3 bases and J by 5 bases, 2 bases remained unmatched. CDR3 protein: CASSFQGATEAFF. For the CDR3, the DNA is TGTGCCAGCAGTTTCCAGGGGGCGACTGAAGCTTTCTTT.

This clonotype was seen ten or more times. The rearrangement links TRBV3-1 to TRBJ2-1; D may be TRBD1 or TRBD2 (6 bases each). Per the germline V gene, CDR1 is LGHDT and CDR2 is YNNKEL (reference sequence). CDR3 length: 16 amino acids. V shed 5 bases and J shed 0 bases, with 14 bases lying between them. The CDR3 region has the DNA TGTGCCAGCAGCTTTCGAGGGGGGAGCTCCTACAATGAGCAGTTCTTC. As protein: CASSFRGGSSYNEQFF.

This clonotype has only a few counts. CDR3 sequence: CASRLRRSPVSYEQYF. The CDR3 DNA is TGTGCCAGCAGACTCAGACGGTCACCTGTCTCCTACGAGCAGTACTTC. The chain combines TRBV6-2 or TRBV6-3 with TRBJ2-7, with no clear D. V was trimmed by 6 bases and J by 0 bases, leaving 18 bases between them. Per the germline V gene, CDR1 is MNHEY and CDR2 is SVGEGT. CDR3 length equals 16 residues.

The genes are TRBV10-3 and TRBJ2-1; possible D gene TRBD1, 5 bases. Germline CDR1 is ENHRY and CDR2 is SYGVKD. This CDR3 spans 14 amino acids. Trimming shortened V by 6 bases and J by 8 bases, and 17 bases separated the two germline ends. The CDR3 here is CAIRPGSALDEQFF. DNA for the CDR3: TGTGCCATCAGACCAGGGTCGGCTCTAGATGAGCAGTTCTTC.

This clonotype was seen only a few times. This sequence joins TRBV20-1 and TRBJ1-2; D perhaps matches TRBD1 (6 bases). Germline V gene sequence: CDR1 DFQATT, CDR2 SNEGSKA (reference sequence). V lost 6 bases to trimming and J lost 4 bases, with 15 bases between them. The CDR3 length is 13 residues. CDR3 bases: TGCAGTGCAAGCGGGGGCACAGTCTATGGCTACACCTTC. Residues: CSASGGTVYGYTF.

The sample holds many counts of this clonotype. J is TRBJ2-5 and V is TRBV20-1; the match to TRBD2 covers 10 bases. Germline V gene data show CDR1 as DFQATT and CDR2 as SNEGSKA (reference sequence). The CDR3 has 15 amino acids. V dropped 1 base and J dropped 5; count of bases not matched to a gene: 7. The DNA for the CDR3 is TGCAGTGCTAGAGTCCTAGCGGGAGATTTGGAGACCCAGTACTTC. Amino acids: CSARVLAGDLETQYF.

This clonotype was picked up a small number of times. This chain links TRBV11-1 with TRBJ1-1; D remains unclear. The CDR3 is 11 residues long. Germline loops: CDR1 SGHAT, CDR2 FQDESV (reference sequence). Trimming pared 1 base from V and 6 bases from J, leaving 3 bases between. The CDR3 DNA sequence: TGTGCCAGCAGCTTAGAAGCTGAAGCTTTCTTT. Protein: CASSLEAEAFF.

This clonotype was seen repeatedly, ten times or more. The rearrangement uses TRBV7-2 and TRBJ2-5; 14 bases match TRBD2. The CDR3 has 18 residues. Germline CDR1 and CDR2: SGHTA and FQGNSA. Germline trimming cut 0 bases from V and 2 bases from J; bases unmatched to any gene: 5. As DNA, the CDR3 is TGTGCCAGCAGCTTAGCCCTCGGACTAGCGGGAGGACAAGAGACCCAGTACTTC. This codes for CASSLALGLAGGQETQYF.

The V call is TRBV5-6, the J call TRBJ1-4; TRBD1 matches at 8 bases. V trimming: 4 bases; J trimming: 8 bases; junction bases outside the gene matches: 10. CDR1 is SGHDT, CDR2 YYEEEE, per germline. CDR3 length equals 15 residues. The CDR3 reads CASSLYQGAREKLFF. The CDR3 DNA follows: TGTGCCAGCAGCCTCTACCAGGGGGCTCGGGAAAAACTGTTTTTT.

The rearrangement joins TRBV4-1 to TRBJ2-7, with 10 bases fitting TRBD2. The V gene's germline CDR1 is MGHRA and CDR2 YSYEKL. The CDR3 runs 15 residues. With 0 bases clipped from V and 6 bases from J, the junction kept 5 bases outside the gene matches. The CDR3 DNA sequence: TGCGCCAGCAGCCAAGATCCAGCGGGGGGGCGCGAGCAGTACTTC. Residues: CASSQDPAGGREQYF.

This clonotype has a handful of counts. The gene calls are TRBV7-8 and TRBJ2-3, with TRBD2 identical over 9 bases. The CDR3 has 16 residues. The V gene's germline CDR1 is SGHVS and CDR2 FQNEAQ. J was trimmed by 2 bases and V by 4 bases; bases with no gene match: 7. CDR3 loop: CASSYRLAVNTDTQYF. The CDR3 nucleotides are TGTGCCAGCAGCTACAGACTAGCGGTAAACACAGATACGCAGTATTTT.